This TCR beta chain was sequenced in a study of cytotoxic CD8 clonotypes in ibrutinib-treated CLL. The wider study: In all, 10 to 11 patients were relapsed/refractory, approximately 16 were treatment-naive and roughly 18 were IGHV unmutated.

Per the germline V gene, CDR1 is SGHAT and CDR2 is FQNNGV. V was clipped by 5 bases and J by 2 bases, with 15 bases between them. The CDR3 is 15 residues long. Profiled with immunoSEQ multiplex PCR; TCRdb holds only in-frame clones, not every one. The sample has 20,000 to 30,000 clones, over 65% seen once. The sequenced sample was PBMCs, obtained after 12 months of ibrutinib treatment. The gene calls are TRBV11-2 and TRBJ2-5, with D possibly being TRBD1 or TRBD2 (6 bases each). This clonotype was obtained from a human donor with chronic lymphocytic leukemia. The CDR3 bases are TGTGCCAGCAGCACGGGGGCGGGGACGCAAGAGACCCAGTACTTC. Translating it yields CASSTGAGTQETQYF. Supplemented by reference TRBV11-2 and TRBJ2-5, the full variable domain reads EAGVAQSPRYKIIEKRQSVAFWCNPISGHATLYWYQQILGQGPKLLIQFQNNGVVDDSQLPKDRFSAERLKGVDSTLKIQPAKLEDSAVYLCASSTGAGTQETQYFGPGTRLLVL.